The rows below give T cell receptor beta chains drawn from one sample of a study of blood T cell repertoires in COVID-19. Sequencing was performed with immunoSEQ multiplex PCR; in TCRdb, only in-frame clones are kept and a portion is missing. This sample carries about 270,000 clones, around 93% of them seen once, and the ten largest clones take 2.8%. The sequenced sample was PBMCs or T cells enriched from blood (not recorded which). These receptors originate from a man aged 35-49 years who had been exposed to COVID-19. Each CDR3 is given with its conserved first and last residue. Fields, in order: D gene, J gene, clone size, V gene, CDR3 DNA, CDR3 protein. A D gene is named only where the DNA matches it firmly. Clone size, where shown, is once, few, many, or a class for clones that have expanded.

TRBD1	TRBJ1-2	.	TRBV30	TGTGCCTGGAGTGCGACAGGGGATGGCTACACCTTC	CAWSATGDGYTF
TRBD2	TRBJ2-1	.	TRBV3-1/TRBV3-2	TGTGCCAGCAGCCAAGTTAGGACTAGCGGGTACCAACCTCGCCCCTACAATGAGCAGTTCTTC	CASSQVRTSGYQPRPYNEQFF
TRBD2	TRBJ2-1	.	TRBV3-1/TRBV3-2	TGTGCCAGCAGCCAGAGGGTTGATAGCGGGAGGGACCCCTACAATGAGCAGTTCTTC	CASSQRVDSGRDPYNEQFF
.	TRBJ1-1	.	TRBV9	TGTGCCAGCAGTCAAGGGGTGAACACTGAAGCTTTCTTT	CASSQGVNTEAFF
.	TRBJ1-5	.	TRBV10-3	TGTGCCACCAACTCCGAACAGCCCCAGCATTTT	CATNSEQPQHF
TRBD2	TRBJ2-7	.	TRBV5-6	TGTGCCAGCAGCGACGACTCAACTAGCGGGACCTACGAGCAGTACTTC	CASSDDSTSGTYEQYF
TRBD1	TRBJ1-5	.	TRBV30	TGTGCCTGGAGCTTGGACAGGGGGAGCAATCAGCCCCAGCATTTT	CAWSLDRGSNQPQHF
TRBD1	TRBJ2-5	.	TRBV4-1	TGCGCCAGCAGCCCGGCGGGACAGGGACTAGAGACCCAGTACTTC	CASSPAGQGLETQYF
.	TRBJ2-7	once	TRBV13	TGTGCCAGCAGTTCCCCATCATCCGGCGAGCAGTACTTC	CASSSPSSGEQYF
TRBD2	TRBJ2-7	.	TRBV15	TGTGCCACCAGCAGAGAGAAGCGGGGATCCTACGAGCAGTACTTC	CATSREKRGSYEQYF
TRBD1	TRBJ2-5	few	TRBV28	TGTGCCAGCACCCCGGGGACAGGTGGGGACCAAGAGACCCAGTACTTC	CASTPGTGGDQETQYF
.	TRBJ1-3	once	TRBV9	TGTGCCAGCAGCGTAGAAGACAGCTCTGGAAACACCATATATTTT	CASSVEDSSGNTIYF
TRBD1	TRBJ2-1	.	TRBV28	TGTGCCAGCAGCTCATTGGGGGACAGCAAAGGGGATAATGAGCAGTTCTTC	CASSSLGDSKGDNEQFF
.	TRBJ2-7	.	TRBV11-2	TGTGCCAGCAGCTCAGACTCGACACACCAGTACTTC	CASSSDSTHQYF
TRBD1	TRBJ2-1	.	TRBV24-1	TGTGCCACCAGTGATTATCCCGGGACAGGGGGCCTCACGGAGCAGTTCTTC	CATSDYPGTGGLTEQFF
.	TRBJ1-1	.	TRBV12-3/TRBV12-4	TGTGCCAGCAGAGAGGTAGGGAACACTGAAGCTTTCTTT	CASREVGNTEAFF
TRBD1	TRBJ1-1	once	TRBV13	TGTGCCAGCAGCTTACGACAGGGTGATTTCGGTAGTACTGAAGCTTTCTTT	CASSLRQGDFGSTEAFF
.	TRBJ2-1	.	TRBV12-3/TRBV12-4	TGTGCCAGCAGTCGAGGACTTGATGAGCAGTTCTTC	CASSRGLDEQFF
.	TRBJ2-1	.	TRBV27	TGTGCCAGCAGTTTACCAGGGGTCGGCAATGAGCAGTTCTTC	CASSLPGVGNEQFF
TRBD1	TRBJ1-2	.	TRBV25-1	TGTGCCAGCAGTGAGTCGGACAGGGATAACTATGGCTACACCTTC	CASSESDRDNYGYTF
.	TRBJ2-7	.	TRBV24-1	TGTGCCACCAGTGAGGGGGCCACCTACGAGCAGTACTTC	CATSEGATYEQYF
.	TRBJ1-3	.	TRBV29-1	TGCAGCGTGCGTGAACCCTCTGGAAACACCATATATTTT	CSVREPSGNTIYF
.	TRBJ1-2	.	TRBV28	TGTGCCAGCAGATTATTCCAGGGAAGCTATGGCTACACCTTC	CASRLFQGSYGYTF
.	TRBJ2-5	.	TRBV19	TGTGCCAGTAGCACTGGACAGTGGGAGACCCAGTACTTC	CASSTGQWETQYF
TRBD1	TRBJ2-3	.	TRBV7-2	TGTGCCAGCAGCTTAGGGACAGGGTTAGCCTTGGGCACAGATACGCAGTATTTT	CASSLGTGLALGTDTQYF
.	TRBJ2-3	.	TRBV16	TGTGCCAGCAGCCTCCTTAGCACAGATACGCAGTATTTT	CASSLLSTDTQYF
TRBD1	TRBJ1-5	.	TRBV18	TGTGCCAGCTCACCGGACAGGGGGGTTCAGCCCCAGCATTTT	CASSPDRGVQPQHF
TRBD1	TRBJ1-3	.	TRBV28	TGTGCCAGCAGCTCCCCCGACAGGGATGGAAACACCATATATTTT	CASSSPDRDGNTIYF
.	TRBJ2-1	.	TRBV4-2	TGTGCCAGCAGCCGGGGCAGCCTAGATGAGCAGTTCTTC	CASSRGSLDEQFF
.	TRBJ2-7	.	TRBV23-1	TGCGCCAGCAACCATTTCAGGGGAGACTCGTCCTACGAGCAGTACTTC	CASNHFRGDSSYEQYF
.	TRBJ2-3	.	TRBV2	TGTGCCAGCAGGGGGGGAGATGGCACAGATACGCAGTATTTT	CASRGGDGTDTQYF
TRBD2	TRBJ2-1	.	TRBV5-1	TGCGCCAGCACCCCGGGTTCTCTAGCGGGATCCTCCAATGAGCAGTTCTTC	CASTPGSLAGSSNEQFF
TRBD1	TRBJ1-1	once	TRBV15	TGTGCCACCAGCAGAGGAACGACAGGGACTACTGAAGCTTTCTTT	CATSRGTTGTTEAFF